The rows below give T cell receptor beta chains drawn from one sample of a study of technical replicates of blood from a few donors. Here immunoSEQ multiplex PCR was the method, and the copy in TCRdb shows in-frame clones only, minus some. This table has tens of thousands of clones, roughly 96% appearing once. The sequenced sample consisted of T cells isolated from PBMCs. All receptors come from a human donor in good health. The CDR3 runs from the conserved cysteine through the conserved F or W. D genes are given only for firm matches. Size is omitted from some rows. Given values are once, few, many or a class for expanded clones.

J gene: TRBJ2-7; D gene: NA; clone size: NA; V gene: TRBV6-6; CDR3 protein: CASSHRASYEQYF; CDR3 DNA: TGTGCCAGCAGTCACAGGGCCTCCTACGAGCAGTACTTC
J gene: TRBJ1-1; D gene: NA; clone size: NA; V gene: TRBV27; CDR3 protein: CASSLWGGTGTEAFF; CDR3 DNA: TGTGCCAGCAGTTTATGGGGGGGTACGGGCACTGAAGCTTTCTTT
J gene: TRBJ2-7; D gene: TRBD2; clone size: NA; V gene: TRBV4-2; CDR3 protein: CASSQEGYGGVYEQYF; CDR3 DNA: TGTGCCAGCAGCCAAGAGGGGTATGGGGGGGTCTACGAGCAGTACTTC
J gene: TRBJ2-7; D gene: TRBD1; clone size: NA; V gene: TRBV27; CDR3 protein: CASSSPTGGGEAYEQYF; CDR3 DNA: TGTGCCAGCAGTTCCCCTACAGGGGGCGGGGAGGCCTACGAGCAGTACTTC
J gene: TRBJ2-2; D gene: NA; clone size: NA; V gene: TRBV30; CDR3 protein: CAWTSGHGDGELFF; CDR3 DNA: TGTGCCTGGACATCGGGACACGGCGACGGGGAGCTGTTTTTT
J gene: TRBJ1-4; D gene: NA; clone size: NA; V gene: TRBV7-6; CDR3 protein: CAISRYGGINEKLFF; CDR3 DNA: TGTGCCATCTCTCGGTATGGAGGGATTAATGAAAAACTGTTTTTT
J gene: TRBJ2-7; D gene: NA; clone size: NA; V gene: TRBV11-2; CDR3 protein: CASSPLGGEQYF; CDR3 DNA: TGTGCCAGCAGCCCACTGGGGGGCGAGCAGTACTTC
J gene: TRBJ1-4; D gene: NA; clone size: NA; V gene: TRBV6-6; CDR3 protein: CASSTYAGEEKLFF; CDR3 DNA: TGTGCCAGCAGTACATATGCAGGGGAGGAAAAACTGTTTTTT
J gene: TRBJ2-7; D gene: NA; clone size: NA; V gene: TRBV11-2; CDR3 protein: CASSLGRVRHPYEQYF; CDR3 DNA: TGTGCCAGCAGCTTAGGTCGGGTAAGGCACCCCTACGAGCAGTACTTC
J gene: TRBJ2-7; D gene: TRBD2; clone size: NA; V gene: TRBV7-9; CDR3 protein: CASSLVLAGRTYEQYF; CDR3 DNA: TGTGCCAGCAGCTTAGTCCTAGCGGGCCGCACCTACGAGCAGTACTTC
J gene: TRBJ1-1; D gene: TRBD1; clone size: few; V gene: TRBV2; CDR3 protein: CASVPAGGRTEAFF; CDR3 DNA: TGTGCCAGCGTACCTGCAGGGGGCCGGACTGAAGCTTTCTTT
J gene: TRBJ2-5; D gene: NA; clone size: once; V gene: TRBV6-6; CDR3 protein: CASSYSAGSGQETQYF; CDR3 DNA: TGTGCCAGCAGTTACTCTGCAGGTAGCGGCCAAGAGACCCAGTACTTC
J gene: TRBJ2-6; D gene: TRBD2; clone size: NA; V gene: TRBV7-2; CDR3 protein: CASSPSGRAGGANVLTF; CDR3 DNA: TGTGCCAGCAGCCCGAGCGGGAGGGCCGGTGGGGCCAACGTCCTGACTTTC
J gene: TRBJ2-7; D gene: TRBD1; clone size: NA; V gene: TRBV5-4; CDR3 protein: CASSPRQGSYEQYF; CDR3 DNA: TGTGCCAGCAGCCCCCGACAGGGCTCCTACGAGCAGTACTTC
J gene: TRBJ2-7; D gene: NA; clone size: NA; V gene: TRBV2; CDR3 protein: CASRARLTRDSYEQYF; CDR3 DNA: TGTGCCAGCAGGGCTAGACTTACCCGAGACTCCTACGAGCAGTACTTC
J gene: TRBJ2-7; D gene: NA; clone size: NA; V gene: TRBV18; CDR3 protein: CASSPPNRWQEQYF; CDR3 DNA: TGTGCCAGCTCACCACCTAACAGGTGGCAGGAGCAGTACTTC
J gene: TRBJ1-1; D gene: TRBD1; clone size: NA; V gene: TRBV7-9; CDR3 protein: CASSGRDRPAAFF; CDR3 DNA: TGTGCCAGCAGCGGCCGGGACAGACCTGCTGCTTTCTTT
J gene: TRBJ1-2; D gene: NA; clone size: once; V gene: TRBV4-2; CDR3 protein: CASSQDIAGHLGSYTF; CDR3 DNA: TGTGCCAGCAGCCAAGATATCGCAGGGCATTTGGGAAGCTACACCTTC
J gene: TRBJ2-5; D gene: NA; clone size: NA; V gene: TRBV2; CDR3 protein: CASRTSGETQYF; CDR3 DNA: TGTGCCAGCAGGACTAGTGGAGAGACCCAGTACTTC
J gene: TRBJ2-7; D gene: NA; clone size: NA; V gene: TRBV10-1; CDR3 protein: CASRPGVGESPYYEQYF; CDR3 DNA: TGCGCCAGCAGACCCGGCGTCGGGGAAAGCCCTTACTACGAGCAGTACTTC
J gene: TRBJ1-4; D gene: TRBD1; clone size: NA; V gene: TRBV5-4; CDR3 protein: CASSSGGTAEKLFF; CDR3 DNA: TGTGCCAGCAGCTCGGGCGGGACAGCCGAAAAACTGTTTTTT
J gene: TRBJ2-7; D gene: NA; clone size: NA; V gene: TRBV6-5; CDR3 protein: CASSSQEEQYF; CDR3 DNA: TGTGCCAGCAGTTCCCAGGAAGAGCAGTACTTC
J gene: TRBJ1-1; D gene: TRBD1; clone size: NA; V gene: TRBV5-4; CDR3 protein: CASTRQGPNTEAFF; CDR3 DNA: TGTGCCAGCACAAGACAGGGGCCGAACACTGAAGCTTTCTTT
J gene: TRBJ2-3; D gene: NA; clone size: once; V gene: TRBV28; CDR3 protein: CASTPRSDTQYF; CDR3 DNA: TGTGCCAGCACTCCGAGATCAGATACGCAGTATTTT
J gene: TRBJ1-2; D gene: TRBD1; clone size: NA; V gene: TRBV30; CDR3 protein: CAWRTGTGATWGYTF; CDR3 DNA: TGTGCCTGGAGAACCGGGACAGGGGCGACCTGGGGCTACACCTTC
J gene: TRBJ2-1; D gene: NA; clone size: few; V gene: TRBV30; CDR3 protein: CAWSAPKQGDEQFF; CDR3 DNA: TGTGCCTGGAGTGCCCCCAAACAGGGAGATGAGCAGTTCTTC
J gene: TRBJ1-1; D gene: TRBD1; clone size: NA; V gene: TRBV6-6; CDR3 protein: CASSARGQGVPTEAFF; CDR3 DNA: TGTGCCAGCAGTGCCCGAGGACAGGGGGTTCCCACTGAAGCTTTCTTT
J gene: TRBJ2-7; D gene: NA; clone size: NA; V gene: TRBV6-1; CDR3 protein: CASSEFLYESYEQYF; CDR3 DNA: TGTGCCAGCAGTGAATTCCTATACGAGTCCTACGAGCAGTACTTC
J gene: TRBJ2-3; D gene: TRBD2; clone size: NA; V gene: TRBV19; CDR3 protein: CASRPGTSGATDTQYF; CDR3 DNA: TGTGCCAGCCGACCCGGGACTAGCGGGGCCACAGATACGCAGTATTTT
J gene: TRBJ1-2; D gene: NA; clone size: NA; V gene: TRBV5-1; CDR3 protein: CASSLDGEDRYGYTF; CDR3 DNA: TGCGCCAGCAGCTTGGATGGAGAGGATCGCTATGGCTACACCTTC
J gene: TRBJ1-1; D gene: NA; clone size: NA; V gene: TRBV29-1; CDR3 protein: CSVVGNTEAFF; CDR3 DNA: TGCAGCGTTGTTGGCAACACTGAAGCTTTCTTT
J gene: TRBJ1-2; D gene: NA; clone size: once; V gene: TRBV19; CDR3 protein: CASRLGLYGYTF; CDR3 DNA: TGTGCCAGTAGATTGGGACTTTATGGCTACACCTTC
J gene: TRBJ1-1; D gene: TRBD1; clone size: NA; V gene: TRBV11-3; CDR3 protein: CASSLTGEGENTEAFF; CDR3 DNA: TGTGCCAGCAGCTTGACAGGGGAGGGAGAGAACACTGAAGCTTTCTTT
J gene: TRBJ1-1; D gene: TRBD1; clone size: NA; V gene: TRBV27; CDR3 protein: CASSIRGHELEGTEAFF; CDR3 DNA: TGTGCCAGCAGTATCAGGGGGCATGAATTGGAGGGCACTGAAGCTTTCTTT
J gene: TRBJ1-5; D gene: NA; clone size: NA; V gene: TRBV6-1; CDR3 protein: CASSEGPGANQPQHF; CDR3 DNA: TGTGCCAGCAGTGAAGGACCAGGGGCAAATCAGCCCCAGCATTTT
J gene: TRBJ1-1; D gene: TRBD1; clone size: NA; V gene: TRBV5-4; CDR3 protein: CASSFLMTGGFTEAFF; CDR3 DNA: TGTGCCAGCAGCTTCTTAATGACAGGGGGCTTTACTGAAGCTTTCTTT
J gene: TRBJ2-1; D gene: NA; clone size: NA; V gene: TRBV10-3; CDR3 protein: CAIREQGGAYNEQFF; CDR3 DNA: TGTGCCATCAGAGAACAGGGGGGGGCCTACAATGAGCAGTTCTTC
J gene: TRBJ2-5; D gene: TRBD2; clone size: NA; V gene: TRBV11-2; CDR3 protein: CASSSRSGGSHETQYF; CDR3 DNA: TGTGCCAGCAGCTCACGAAGCGGGGGGTCACATGAGACCCAGTACTTC
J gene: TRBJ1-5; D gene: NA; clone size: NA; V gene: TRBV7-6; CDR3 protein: CASSPGLGQPQHF; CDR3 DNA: TGTGCCAGCAGCCCCGGGTTAGGTCAGCCCCAGCATTTT
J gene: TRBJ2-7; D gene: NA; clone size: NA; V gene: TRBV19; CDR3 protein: CASSIGGGTGAYEQYF; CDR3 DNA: TGTGCCAGTAGTATTGGGGGAGGGACAGGAGCCTACGAGCAGTACTTC
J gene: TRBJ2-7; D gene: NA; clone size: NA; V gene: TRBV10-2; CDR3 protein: CASRDKGDEQYF; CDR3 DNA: TGCGCCAGCAGGGACAAGGGCGACGAGCAGTACTTC
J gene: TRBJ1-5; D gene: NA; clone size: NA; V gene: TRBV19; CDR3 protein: CASSTNRVQAGNQPQHF; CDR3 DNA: TGTGCCAGTAGCACTAACAGGGTCCAAGCCGGCAATCAGCCCCAGCATTTT
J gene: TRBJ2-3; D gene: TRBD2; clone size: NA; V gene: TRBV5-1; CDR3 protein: CASSGEGGPDTQYF; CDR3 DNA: TGCGCCAGCAGCGGGGAGGGAGGCCCAGATACGCAGTATTTT
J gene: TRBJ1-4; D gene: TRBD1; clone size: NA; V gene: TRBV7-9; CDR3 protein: CASSLDRNNEKLFF; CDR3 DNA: TGTGCCAGCAGCTTGGACAGGAATAATGAAAAACTGTTTTTT
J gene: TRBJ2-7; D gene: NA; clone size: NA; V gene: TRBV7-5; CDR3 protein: CVRSLSGTSLYEQYF; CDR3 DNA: TGTGTCAGAAGCTTATCAGGGACTAGTCTCTACGAGCAGTACTTC
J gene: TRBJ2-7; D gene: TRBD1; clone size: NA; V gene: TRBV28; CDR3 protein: CASRTNPGQIYEQYF; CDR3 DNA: TGTGCCAGCAGGACCAATCCGGGACAGATATACGAGCAGTACTTC